Listed here are 16 T cell receptor beta chains from one sample, sequenced in a study of shared clonotypes between healthy human individuals. Method: immunoSEQ multiplex PCR; TCRdb's copy keeps in-frame clones and lacks some. The sample lists around 2.5 million clones, more than 85% occurring once. The sample consisted of naive CD4+ T cells from PBMCs. As for subset: CD45RA+ positively selected. The receptor source for this set is a man between 18 and 29 years old in good health. Some clones in this sample may be carry-over from other donors' samples.

The chain joins TRBV5-1 to TRBJ2-4, with 9 positions matching TRBD2. The CDR3 covers 16 residues. From germline, CDR1 is SGHRS and CDR2 YFSETQ. Trimming cost V 5 bases and J 2 bases; bases outside gene matches: 8. This CDR3 reads CASSPTSGLTKNIQYF. In nucleotides, the CDR3 is TGCGCCAGCAGTCCGACTAGCGGACTCACCAAAAACATTCAGTACTTC.

V is TRBV7-8 and J is TRBJ2-1, with unresolved D. The V and J ends lost 7 bases and 8 bases respectively, with 15 bases between them. This CDR3 region has 13 residues. CDR1 and CDR2 (germline): SGHVS, FQNEAQ. The CDR3 region has the DNA TGTGCCAGCACCTTTGGGATATCCTATGAGCAGTTCTTC. It translates to CASTFGISYEQFF.

This clone has more than one count but fewer than ten. The gene calls are TRBV18 and TRBJ1-1, with D uncertain. This CDR3 region has 14 residues. The germline V and J ends were trimmed by 5 bases and 2 bases, with 12 bases remaining between them. Germline CDR1 reads KGHSH; CDR2 reads LQKENI. CDR3 DNA: TGTGCCAGCTCAGGAAGAGCAGACAACACTGAAGCTTTCTTT. Translation: CASSGRADNTEAFF.

The chain links TRBV6-5 to TRBJ2-7; unclear D gene. V lost 2 bases, J lost 2 bases, and 13 bases lay in between. The CDR3 has 15 amino acids. Per the germline V gene, CDR1 is MNHEY and CDR2 is SVGAGI. CDR3 in amino acids: CASSYVGRYPYEQYF. The CDR3 nucleotides read TGTGCCAGCAGTTACGTCGGGCGGTATCCCTACGAGCAGTACTTC.

This chain uses TRBV10-3 with TRBJ1-4, with 7 nucleotides matching TRBD1. Germline CDR1 is ENHRY and CDR2 is SYGVKD. The junction had 8 bases not matched to a gene; V was cut back by 5 bases and J by 8 bases. The CDR3 length is 14 residues. The CDR3 DNA follows: TGTGCCATCAGTACAGGGGTGAGTGAGGAAAAACTGTTTTTT. It translates to CAISTGVSEEKLFF.

This chain links TRBV28 with TRBJ2-5, with 7 bases matching TRBD1. Germline V gene data show CDR1 as MDHEN and CDR2 as SYDVKM. CDR3 length equals 15 residues. The ends lost 6 bases at V and 3 bases at J; junction bases unmatched: 10. CDR3 residues: CASRPKPQGKETQYF. DNA for the CDR3: TGTGCCAGCAGACCAAAACCACAGGGGAAAGAGACCCAGTACTTC.

V is TRBV18 and J is TRBJ2-1; 12 positions match TRBD2. The ends lost 5 bases at V and 6 bases at J; junction bases unmatched: 11. The germline CDR1 and CDR2 sequences are KGHSH and LQKENI. The CDR3 loop spans 17 amino acids. CDR3 sequence: CASSGNTPLAGGNEQFF. The CDR3 nucleotides read TGTGCCAGCTCAGGCAACACCCCACTAGCGGGAGGCAATGAGCAGTTCTTC.

Regarding this clone: Other DNA variants within this sample encode the same CDR3. The chain links TRBV30 to TRBJ2-7; D is ambiguous. Trimming left V 2 bases short and J 1 base short, with 6 bases between. The CDR3 extends over 12 amino acids. CDR1 and CDR2 from the germline V gene are GTSNPN and SVGIG (reference sequence). The CDR3 spells CAWSSPSYEQYF. CDR3 bases: TGTGCCTGGAGTTCCCCTTCCTACGAGCAGTACTTC.

V and J are TRBV4-1 and TRBJ1-2; 8 bases fit TRBD1. The J segment lost 8 bases and the V segment lost 5 bases, leaving 10 bases of the junction unmatched. Germline-derived CDR1 and CDR2 are MGHRA and YSYEKL. This CDR3 contains 14 residues. The CDR3 spells CASSDSGTGSGYTF. CDR3 nucleotide sequence: TGCGCCAGCAGCGATTCCGGGACAGGATCCGGCTACACCTTC.

In this sample, this clone turned up a few times. V is TRBV4-1 and J is TRBJ2-6; D call uncertain. CDR3 length: 17 residues. The germline CDR1 and CDR2 sequences are MGHRA and YSYEKL. V shed 3 bases and J shed 0 bases, with 12 bases lying between them. CDR3 nucleotides: TGCGCCAGCAGCCAGGGCCATTCGGGCTCTGGGGCCAACGTCCTGACTTTC. Translated: CASSQGHSGSGANVLTF.

This clone was recorded only once. Other DNA variants within this sample encode the same CDR3. The chain employs TRBV12-5 and TRBJ2-1; D gene uncertain. Germline V gives CDR1 LGHNT, CDR2 FRNRAP. Trimming removed 4 bases at V and 8 bases at J, with 6 bases between. The CDR3 covers 11 residues. The chain's CDR3 is CASGSLDEQFF. DNA for the CDR3: TGTGCTAGTGGTTCCCTCGATGAGCAGTTCTTC.

The gene calls are TRBV28 and TRBJ1-2; maybe TRBD1 (6 bases). Germline CDR1 and CDR2: MDHEN and SYDVKM. The CDR3 extends over 14 amino acids. Deletions cut 8 bases from V and 4 bases from J, with 17 bases between. As DNA, the CDR3 is TGTGCCAGCGGTTGGGGGCGGCCCCTCTATGGCTACACCTTC. Protein product: CASGWGRPLYGYTF.

The V gene is TRBV5-1, the J gene TRBJ2-1; D uncertain. Germline V gene data show CDR1 as SGHRS and CDR2 as YFSETQ. CDR3 length equals 13 residues. Trimming pared 5 bases from V and 10 bases from J, leaving 16 bases between. CDR3 residues: CASSLFSGTEQFF. CDR3 bases: TGCGCCAGCAGTTTGTTTTCGGGCACCGAGCAGTTCTTC.

The chain carries TRBV11-1 and TRBJ2-1; the D gene is possibly TRBD2 (5 bases). The germline gives CDR1 SGHAT, CDR2 FQDESV (reference sequence). There are 16 residues in the CDR3. V dropped 1 base and J dropped 5 bases, with 15 bases sitting between them. The CDR3 DNA sequence: TGTGCCAGCAGCTTAGAGAGGGCCAGTTATAACAATGAGCAGTTCTTC. This sequence encodes CASSLERASYNNEQFF.

In the case of this clone: In the same sample, other DNA sequences code for this CDR3. This chain connects TRBV9 to TRBJ2-1; 7 bases line up with TRBD2. V dropped 1 base and J dropped 3; count of bases not matched to a gene: 4. The germline gives CDR1 SGDLS, CDR2 YYNGEE. The CDR3 runs to 15 residues. CDR3 DNA: TGTGCCAGCAGCGTATCCGGGGAGGGCTACAATGAGCAGTTCTTC. This translates into CASSVSGEGYNEQFF.

V and J are TRBV27 and TRBJ2-3; D possibly corresponds to TRBD2 (7 bases). Deletions cut 6 bases from V and 4 bases from J, with 14 bases between. The CDR3 spans 14 residues. Germline values: CDR1 MNHEY, CDR2 SMNVEV (reference sequence). CDR3 nucleotides: TGTGCCAGCAGCGGGGGGAGGGGGTCAGATACGCAGTATTTT. Translation: CASSGGRGSDTQYF.